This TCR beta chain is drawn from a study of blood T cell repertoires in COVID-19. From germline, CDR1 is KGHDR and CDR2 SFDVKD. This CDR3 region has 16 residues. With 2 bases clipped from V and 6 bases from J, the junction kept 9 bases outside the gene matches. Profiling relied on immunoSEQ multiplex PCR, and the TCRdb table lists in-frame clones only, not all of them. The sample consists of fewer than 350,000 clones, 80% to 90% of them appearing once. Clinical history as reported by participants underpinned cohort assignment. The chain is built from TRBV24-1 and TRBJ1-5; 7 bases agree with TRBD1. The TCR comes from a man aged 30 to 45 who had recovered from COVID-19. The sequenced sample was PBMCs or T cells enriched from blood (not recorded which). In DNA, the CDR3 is TGTGCCACCAGTGATTCGAGACAGGGAGCGGGTCAGCCCCAGCATTTT. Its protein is CATSDSRQGAGQPQHF.